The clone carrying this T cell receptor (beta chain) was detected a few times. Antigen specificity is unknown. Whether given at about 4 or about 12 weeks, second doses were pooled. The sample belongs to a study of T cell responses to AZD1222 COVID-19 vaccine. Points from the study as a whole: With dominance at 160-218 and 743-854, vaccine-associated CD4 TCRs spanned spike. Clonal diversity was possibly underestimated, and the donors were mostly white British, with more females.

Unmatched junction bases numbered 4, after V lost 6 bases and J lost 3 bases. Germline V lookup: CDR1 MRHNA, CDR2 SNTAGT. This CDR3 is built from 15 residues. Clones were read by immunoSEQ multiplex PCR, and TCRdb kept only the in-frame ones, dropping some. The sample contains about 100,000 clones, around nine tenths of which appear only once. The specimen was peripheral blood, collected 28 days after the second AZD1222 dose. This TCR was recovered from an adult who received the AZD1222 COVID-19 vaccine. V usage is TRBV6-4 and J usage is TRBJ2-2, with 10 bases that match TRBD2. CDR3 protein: CASSLLAGDTGELFF. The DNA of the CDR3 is TGTGCCAGCAGCTTGCTAGCGGGAGACACCGGGGAGCTGTTTTTT.